This T cell receptor (beta chain) is drawn from a study of graft-versus-host responses after intestinal transplantation. Turning to the study itself: Anti-thymocyte globulin induction, then tacrolimus and steroids for roughly 3 years, went to all recipients.

TCRdb keeps only in-frame clones here, not all; method: immunoSEQ multiplex PCR. The table lists around 13,000 clones, about four fifths of them singletons, with approximately 50% in the top ten. The CDR3 is 16 residues long. Trimming cost V 2 bases and J 6 bases; bases outside gene matches: 6. Looked up from germline, CDR1 is MDHEN and CDR2 is SYDVKM. This material consisted of PBMCs, taken around 120 days after transplant. The clonotype originates from a human patient who received an intestinal transplant, so some T cells may come from the graft donor. The J gene is TRBJ1-5, the V gene TRBV28, with 11 bases identical to TRBD1. The CDR3 coding sequence is TGTGCCAGCAGTTTAGACCAAGGACAGGGGGCTCAGCCCCAGCATTTT. It encodes CASSLDQGQGAQPQHF.